The present entry profiles one TCR beta chain with its context. The data were obtained in a study of blood T cell repertoires in COVID-19. Study details: The origin of the acute and convalescent COVID-19 samples was the United States, Italy and Spain. T cells, B-cell-depleted T cells, or PBMCs supplied cDNA or gDNA.

The CDR3 contains 14 residues. Germline assignment: CDR1 LNHDA and CDR2 SQIVND (reference sequence). Unmatched junction bases numbered 8, after V lost 10 bases and J lost 6 bases. The authors' processing: Reference gene primer amplification in the assay estimated nucleated cell counts. Clones were sequenced by immunoSEQ multiplex PCR, and TCRdb holds only the in-frame ones, with some missing. V and J calls and clone size come straight from that table; D and trimming were deduced from the DNA. The table lists about 190,000 clones, nearly 90% of them singletons. Input material: peripheral blood. This TCR derives from a man aged 45 to 65 with acute or convalescent COVID-19. The chain uses TRBV19 and TRBJ1-5; 11 nucleotides line up with TRBD1. Here the CDR3 DNA reads TGTGCCACTATGGACAGGGGGCAGGGTCAGCCCCAGCATTTT. Protein: CATMDRGQGQPQHF.